A single sample is the source of the 31 T cell receptor beta chains below, sequenced in a study of blood T cells in healthy people across ages (dated by TCRdb to the mid-2010s). Library method: 5' RACE. Sequencing was carried out with an Illumina HiSeq 2500. A second about 7 to 11 cycle PCR used a sample-barcoded 5' primer and a J-beta primer mix. Clones were called with MiXCR by TCRdb after fastp trimmed the public reads at Q25, and only in-frame beta chains were retained. Rows are unified per CDR3 protein, each entry keeping the most common DNA and genes. This sample has roughly 570,000 distinct CDR3 sequences in its table, and roughly a quarter of those were observed once. The ten largest clones represent 18% of the sample. Material: blood. These receptors originate from a woman aged 70 to 79 in good health.

Here the CDR3 DNA reads TGTGCCAGCAGCCCGCAGATGATCCAGACGGCCCAGTACTTC. Residues: CASSPQMIQTAQYF. The J gene is TRBJ2-5, the V gene TRBV7-2; unclear D gene. V lost 5 bases to trimming and J lost 9 bases, with 19 bases between them. CDR1 is SGHTA, CDR2 FQGNSA, per germline. The CDR3 is 14 residues long.

The chain carries TRBV5-1 and TRBJ1-1, with TRBD1 as a possible D gene (6 bases). This CDR3 has 13 residues. Trimming took off 3 bases at V and 3 bases at J, with 9 bases between the two ends. Germline CDR1 and CDR2: SGHRS and YFSETQ. The CDR3 region is CASSSTGHTEAFF. DNA of the CDR3: TGCGCCAGCAGCTCAACAGGGCACACTGAAGCTTTCTTT.

This clonotype has only a few counts. V and J are TRBV7-2 and TRBJ2-5; the match to TRBD2 covers 7 bases. Germline lookup yields CDR1 SGHTA and CDR2 FQGNSA. The CDR3 loop spans 12 amino acids. Trimming removed 3 bases from V and 12 bases from J; junction bases left unmatched: 7. The CDR3 sequence: CASSLSGGIEYF. The DNA of the CDR3 is TGTGCCAGCAGCTTGTCGGGGGGAATAGAGTACTTC.

CDR3: CASSFSPGVNTEAFF. For the CDR3, the DNA is TGTGCCAGCAGCTTTTCTCCCGGGGTGAACACTGAAGCTTTCTTT. This chain joins TRBV5-8 and TRBJ1-1; D ambiguous. The CDR3 contains 15 residues. Germline V lookup: CDR1 SGHTS, CDR2 YDEGEE. Trimming left V 2 bases short and J 0 bases short, with 11 bases between.

This clonotype came up a few times. CDR3 DNA sequence: TGCAGTGCTAGAGGGGTTGGCGGGGGCCCCTACGAGCAGTACTTC. Protein sequence: CSARGVGGGPYEQYF. The chain is built from TRBV20-1 and TRBJ2-5; D is possibly TRBD2 (7 bases). The J call may be faulty, since TRBJ2-7 better matches the DNA end. CDR3 length: 15 amino acids. CDR1 and CDR2 from the germline V gene are DFQATT and SNEGSKA (reference sequence).

This clonotype was detected ten times or more. The V call is TRBV7-9, the J call TRBJ2-4; TRBD1 matches 10 bases. CDR3 length: 15 amino acids. Germline V lookup: CDR1 SEHNR, CDR2 FQNEAQ (reference sequence). The trim removed 3 bases at V and 7 bases at J, leaving 6 bases unmatched. CDR3 nucleotides: TGTGCCAGCAGCTTTGGGGGACAGGGGTCGAACATTCAGTACTTC. This gives the protein CASSFGGQGSNIQYF.

This clonotype appeared a few times. V gene TRBV18 combines with J gene TRBJ1-2; D is undetermined. Germline CDR1 reads KGHSH; CDR2 reads LQKENI. CDR3 length: 14 amino acids. V lost 1 base and J lost 2, with 8 bases in between. The CDR3 protein is CASSPQGQNYGYTF. The CDR3 DNA reads as TGTGCCAGCTCACCACAGGGTCAGAACTATGGCTACACCTTC.

The chain joins TRBV14 to TRBJ1-4, with 11 nucleotides matching TRBD1. V shed 4 bases and J 8 bases; nucleotides not matched to a gene: 9. Germline CDR1 reads SGHDN; CDR2 reads FVKESK. The CDR3 sequence is 16 residues long. The CDR3 spells CASSLSSGTGGEKLFF. CDR3 sequence (DNA): TGTGCCAGCAGCCTCTCGTCCGGGACAGGGGGAGAAAAACTGTTTTTT.

This clonotype was seen a handful of times. The chain links TRBV3-1 to TRBJ1-4; D not certain. V dropped 1 base and J dropped 7 bases, with 13 bases sitting between them. CDR3 length: 15 amino acids. The V gene's germline CDR1 is LGHDT and CDR2 YNNKEL (reference sequence). The CDR3, as DNA: TGTGCCAGCAGCCAAGTAGCGGGAATTGCTGAAAAACTGTTTTTT. Encoded protein: CASSQVAGIAEKLFF. Combining the CDR3 with reference TRBV3-1 and TRBJ1-4 gives the whole variable domain DTAVSQTPKYLVTQMGNDKSIKCEQNLGHDTMYWYKQDSKKFLKIMFSYNNKELIINETVPNRFSPKSPDKAHLNLHINSLELGDSAVYFCASSQVAGIAEKLFFGSGTQLSVL.

The rearrangement uses TRBV12-3 or TRBV12-4 and TRBJ1-4, with 12 bases aligning to TRBD1. The trim removed 3 bases at V and 0 bases at J, leaving 2 bases unmatched. The CDR3 is 17 residues long. CDR3 amino acids: CASSFGTGGPTNEKLFF. The CDR3 nucleotides are TGTGCCAGCAGTTTCGGGACAGGGGGCCCAACTAATGAAAAACTGTTTTTT.

This clonotype has a handful of counts. This chain joins TRBV6-2 or TRBV6-3 and TRBJ1-5; 9 bases fit TRBD1. From germline, CDR1 is MNHEY and CDR2 SVGEGT. CDR3 length equals 14 residues. V was clipped by 5 bases and J by 7 bases; unmatched bases: 6. The CDR3 protein is CASSAQGAEQPQHF. In DNA, the CDR3 is TGTGCCAGCAGTGCACAGGGGGCGGAACAGCCCCAGCATTTT.

This clonotype appeared a few times. The chain uses TRBV20-1 and TRBJ2-5; D gene uncertain. V lost 1 base and J 6 bases, leaving 6 bases between the germline ends. Germline loops: CDR1 DFQATT, CDR2 SNEGSKA (reference sequence). The CDR3 length is 11 residues. The CDR3 reads CSARVEKTQYF. The CDR3, as DNA: TGCAGTGCTAGAGTGGAGAAGACCCAGTACTTC.

This chain links TRBV24-1 with TRBJ2-5, with TRBD1 matching 7 bases. With 3 bases clipped from V and 5 bases from J, the junction kept 8 bases outside the gene matches. Germline values: CDR1 KGHDR, CDR2 SFDVKD. This CDR3 spans 15 amino acids. CDR3 protein: CATSDRTGVTETQYF. CDR3 nucleotides: TGTGCCACCAGTGATCGTACAGGGGTAACGGAGACCCAGTACTTC.

A few counts support this clonotype. An end of the junction does not agree with germline; a read error may underlie this. V and J are TRBV6-2 or TRBV6-3 and TRBJ1-4; D gene uncertain. The germline V gene encodes CDR1 MNHEY and CDR2 SVGEGT. This CDR3 is built from 14 residues. Written as DNA, the CDR3 is TGTGCCAGCAATCGAGGGAACGTGCAGGAAAAACCGTTTTTT. Protein: CASNRGNVQEKPFF.

The rearrangement joins TRBV4-2 to TRBJ2-5, with 11 nucleotides matching TRBD1. This CDR3 has 16 residues. Trimming removed 0 bases from V and 11 bases from J; junction bases left unmatched: 11. Germline CDR1 reads LGHNA; CDR2 reads YNFKEQ. The CDR3 coding sequence is TGTGCCAGCAGCCAAGAAGGGACAGGGGGGATTGGGGAGCAGTACTTC. Protein product: CASSQEGTGGIGEQYF.

This chain links TRBV30 with TRBJ1-4, with D possibly being TRBD1 (5 bases). The CDR3 has 13 amino acids. Germline V gene sequence: CDR1 GTSNPN, CDR2 SVGIG (reference sequence). V was cut by 2 bases and J by 3 bases, with 7 bases left in between. CDR3 protein: CAWSRGANEKLFF. The CDR3 nucleotides read TGTGCCTGGAGTAGAGGGGCTAATGAAAAACTGTTTTTT.

The chain joins TRBV14 to TRBJ1-2; D remains unclear. The CDR3 length is 14 residues. Trimming shortened V by 0 bases and J by 6 bases, and 11 bases separated the two germline ends. Germline loops: CDR1 SGHDN, CDR2 FVKESK. CDR3 amino acids: CASSQDVRWDGYTF. CDR3 nucleotide sequence: TGTGCCAGCAGCCAAGATGTCAGGTGGGATGGCTACACCTTC.

This clonotype has just a few counts. V is TRBV7-2 and J is TRBJ2-7; D gene uncertain. CDR3 length: 16 residues. Trimming took off 2 bases at V and 3 bases at J, with 17 bases between the two ends. Germline values: CDR1 SGHTA, CDR2 FQGNSA. The CDR3, as DNA: TGTGCCAGCAGCTTAAATGGTGGAGCATCGGGCTACGAGCAGTACTTC. It translates to CASSLNGGASGYEQYF.

The gene calls are TRBV20-1 and TRBJ2-1; D remains ambiguous. Germline CDR1 reads DFQATT; CDR2 reads SNEGSKA (reference sequence). The CDR3 is made up of 17 amino acids. V gave up 4 bases and J gave up 1 base, with 20 bases separating them. The CDR3 coding sequence is TGCAGTGCTACAGATTTGGACCTCCGAGTTTCCTACAATGAGCAGTTCTTC. This sequence encodes CSATDLDLRVSYNEQFF.

This chain connects TRBV19 to TRBJ2-2; 10 bases are a match to TRBD1. CDR3 length: 14 residues. V shed 7 bases, J shed 7 bases, and the junction held 6 bases outside the gene matches. In germline, CDR1 is LNHDA, CDR2 SQIVND (reference sequence). The CDR3 DNA is TGTGCCAGTAATGGGGACAGGGGTGTCGGGGAGCTGTTTTTT. It translates to CASNGDRGVGELFF.

This clonotype appeared a single time. The missing conserved phenylalanine or tryptophan at the end of this CDR3 makes a read error likely. This chain connects TRBV12-5 to TRBJ1-1; D possibly corresponds to TRBD1 (5 bases). Per the germline V gene, CDR1 is LGHNT and CDR2 is FRNRAP. This CDR3 contains 15 residues. The CDR3 DNA is TGTGCTAGTGATTTGAATACAGGTTGGAACACTGAAGCTTTCTCT. It yields the protein CASDLNTGWNTEAFS.

This clonotype was detected only a few times. An end of the junction differs from the germline gene, which may be a read error. The chain's CDR3 is CASSLSFGSTQYF. CDR3 sequence (DNA): TGTGCCAGCAGTCTATCGTTCGGGTCGACCCAGTACTTC. This sequence joins TRBV27 and TRBJ2-5; D gene unclear. Per germline, CDR1 MNHEY and CDR2 SMNVEV (reference sequence). The CDR3 has 13 residues.

This clonotype came up a few times. The CDR3 sequence: CASSFGQGAAGELFF. The DNA of the CDR3 is TGTGCCAGCAGCTTCGGACAGGGGGCTGCCGGGGAGCTGTTTTTT. The chain is built from TRBV7-2 and TRBJ2-2; TRBD1 matches at 11 bases. The CDR3 extends over 15 amino acids. After removal of 3 bases from V and 6 bases from J, the junction contained 3 bases not matched to a gene. Germline V gene data show CDR1 as SGHTA and CDR2 as FQGNSA.

The J gene is TRBJ1-1, the V gene TRBV2; 9 nucleotides match TRBD1. Germline V lookup: CDR1 SNHLY, CDR2 FYNNEI. CDR3 length: 14 residues. V dropped 4 bases and J dropped 1; count of bases not matched to a gene: 1. CDR3 loop: CASSGQGGNTEAFF. CDR3 DNA: TGTGCCAGCAGTGGACAGGGGGGGAACACTGAAGCTTTCTTT.

In this sample, this clonotype turned up a few times. The chain links TRBV20-1 to TRBJ2-1; 10 bases align to TRBD1. Germline lookup yields CDR1 DFQATT and CDR2 SNEGSKA (reference sequence). V lost 1 base and J lost 1; bases outside the gene matches: 1. This CDR3 has 15 amino acids. In nucleotides, the CDR3 is TGCAGTGCTAGAGGGACAGGGGGGTCCTACAATGAGCAGTTCTTC. Translation gives CSARGTGGSYNEQFF.

This chain's CDR3 is CASSFSGGALEQYF. The CDR3 DNA is TGTGCCAGCAGTTTCAGCGGGGGGGCCCTCGAGCAGTACTTC. The chain joins TRBV28 to TRBJ2-7; TRBD2 agrees at 10 bases. Trimming took 3 bases from V and 6 from J; bases not matched to a gene: 5. The germline V gene has CDR1 MDHEN and CDR2 SYDVKM. There are 14 residues in the CDR3.

The rearrangement joins TRBV5-1 to TRBJ2-1; 8 positions agree with TRBD2. Germline CDR1 and CDR2: SGHRS and YFSETQ. The CDR3 consists of 16 residues. J was trimmed by 3 bases and V by 3 bases; bases with no gene match: 8. The CDR3 region has the DNA TGCGCCAGCAGCTCGCTACGGGGGGGCGTCTACAATGAGCAGTTCTTC. The encoded protein is CASSSLRGGVYNEQFF.

The chain joins TRBV10-3 to TRBJ2-3, with D hard to call. Germline-derived CDR1 and CDR2 are ENHRY and SYGVKD. This CDR3 spans 14 amino acids. Trimming removed 10 bases from V and 0 bases from J, with 14 bases in between. This CDR3 reads CATTEPSSTDTQYF. DNA for the CDR3: TGTGCCACAACAGAGCCATCTAGCACAGATACGCAGTATTTT.

This clonotype was detected only a few times. CDR3 amino acids: CASSEKGRTGNTIYF. CDR3 sequence (DNA): TGTGCCAGCAGTGAAAAAGGGAGGACTGGAAACACCATATATTTT. The chain carries TRBV25-1 and TRBJ1-3; D uncertain. V lost 2 bases and J 2 bases, leaving 10 bases between the germline ends. Germline loops: CDR1 MGHDK, CDR2 SYGVNS. The length of the CDR3 is 15 residues.

This clonotype appeared a few times. At one boundary the junction diverges from the germline segment, which might be a read error. V usage is TRBV20-1 and J usage is TRBJ2-1, with no clear D. CDR3 size: 12 residues. Germline V gene lookup returns CDR1 DFQATT and CDR2 SNEGSKA (reference sequence). In nucleotides, the CDR3 is TGCAGTGCTGGAGATGTCTACAATGAGCAGTTCTTC. Protein product: CSAGDVYNEQFF.

This clonotype came up once. V and J are TRBV2 and TRBJ2-3; 9 bases match TRBD2. V lost 7 bases to trimming and J lost 1 base; unmatched junction nucleotides: 6. Germline V gene lookup returns CDR1 SNHLY and CDR2 FYNNEI. This CDR3 has 15 residues. As DNA, the CDR3 is TGTGCCAGCAATGGACTAGCGCACCGCACAGATACGCAGTATTTT. This sequence encodes CASNGLAHRTDTQYF. Together with reference TRBV2 and TRBJ2-3, the CDR3 gives the full variable domain: EPEVTQTPSHQVTQMGQEVILRCVPISNHLYFYWYRQILGQKVEFLVSFYNNEISEKSEIFDDQFSVERPDGSNFTLKIRSTKLEDSAMYFCASNGLAHRTDTQYFGPGTRLTVL.